This is a list of T cell receptor beta chains from one sample in a study of CD4 T cells in relation to SARS-CoV-2 and coronaviruses. These TCRs are of unknown antigen specificity. Data came from immunoSEQ multiplex PCR; TCRdb stores just in-frame clones and leaves some out. The repertoire holds nearly 30,000 clones, less than 85% seen once, with under 15% in the top ten. The specimen was CD4+ T cells from PBMCs, cultured in vitro. Receptor source: a human donor in good health. Both conserved end residues are part of each CDR3. D genes are given only for firm matches. Clone size appears in some rows only: once, few, many, or a class for an expanded clone.

.	TRBJ2-1	TRBV10-3	.	CAISRGEVPQYNEQFF	TGTGCCATCAGCAGGGGGGAGGTTCCCCAGTACAATGAGCAGTTCTTC
few	TRBJ1-5	TRBV19	TRBD1	CASSMARTGWDGNQPQHF	TGTGCCAGTAGTATGGCCCGGACAGGGTGGGATGGCAATCAGCCCCAGCATTTT
.	TRBJ2-2	TRBV7-3	TRBD1	CASSKQGAGTGELFF	TGTGCCAGCAGCAAGCAGGGGGCGGGCACCGGGGAGCTGTTTTTT
few	TRBJ2-7	TRBV30	.	CAWSVYHEQYF	TGTGCCTGGAGTGTTTACCACGAGCAGTACTTC
.	TRBJ1-1	TRBV21-1	.	CASSIRGSLNTEAFF	TGTGCCAGCAGCATTCGAGGCAGCCTAAACACTGAAGCTTTCTTT
few	TRBJ1-1	TRBV12-3/TRBV12-4	.	CASTGHGNTEAFF	TGTGCCAGCACTGGACACGGAAACACTGAAGCTTTCTTT
.	TRBJ2-2	TRBV3-1/TRBV3-2	.	CASSQDGRDTGELFF	TGTGCCAGCAGCCAAGACGGGAGAGACACCGGGGAGCTGTTTTTT
medium-sized	TRBJ2-2	TRBV7-2	TRBD1	CASSTGDRVPPGELFF	TGTGCCAGCAGCACCGGGGACAGGGTACCTCCCGGGGAGCTGTTTTTT
few	TRBJ2-7	TRBV4-1	.	CASSLRQGRDYEQYF	TGCGCCAGCAGCTTACGACAGGGGAGGGATTACGAGCAGTACTTC
.	TRBJ2-2	TRBV5-1	TRBD1	CASSSGQGITGELFF	TGCGCCAGCAGCTCTGGACAGGGGATAACCGGGGAGCTGTTTTTT
.	TRBJ1-1	TRBV10-1	.	CASSESRGEAFF	TGCGCCAGCAGTGAGTCGCGGGGAGAAGCTTTCTTT
.	TRBJ2-5	TRBV6-2/TRBV6-3	.	CASSPTRNQETQYF	TGTGCCAGCAGCCCGACTCGAAACCAAGAGACCCAGTACTTC
once	TRBJ2-7	TRBV9	.	CASSVAAAYEQYF	TGTGCCAGCAGCGTAGCGGCAGCCTACGAGCAGTACTTC
.	TRBJ2-4	TRBV29-1	TRBD2	CSVAPGGNIQYF	TGCAGCGTTGCTCCGGGGGGGAACATTCAGTACTTC
few	TRBJ2-1	TRBV3-1/TRBV3-2	TRBD2	CASSQASGSSNEQFF	TGTGCCAGCAGCCAAGCCAGCGGGAGCAGCAATGAGCAGTTCTTC
.	TRBJ2-1	TRBV10-3	TRBD2	CAISELAGGNEQFF	TGTGCCATCAGTGAGTTAGCGGGGGGGAATGAGCAGTTCTTC